Sequencing of this TCR beta chain was carried out in a study of lymphopenia after photon versus proton radiotherapy. Worth noting for this clone: Its antigen is still unknown.

The table came from immunoSEQ multiplex PCR; TCRdb's copy has only in-frame clones and leaves some out. The sample includes over 50,000 clones, approximately 84% of them seen just once. Regarding the study as a whole: Proton therapy kept repertoires fairly stable, unlike photons, which gained effector/memory cells.

The CDR3 has 11 amino acids. The V gene's germline CDR1 is SGHRS and CDR2 YFSETQ. The J segment lost 7 bases and the V segment lost 2 bases, leaving 0 bases of the junction unmatched. The rearrangement links TRBV5-1 to TRBJ2-7; 7 positions match TRBD2. This sample comprised peripheral blood, obtained from a patient treated with photon-based radiotherapy. This TCR was sampled from a man aged 35-49 years with gastric cancer. The CDR3 DNA reads TGCGCCAGCAGCTTAGCGGGGGAGCAGTACTTC. It encodes CASSLAGEQYF.